This passage covers 29 T cell receptor beta chains from one sample sequenced in a study of identical twins listed by TCRdb under 2016. The protocol used for the library was 5' RACE. The run used an Illumina HiSeq 2000. The raw public data were reprocessed by TCRdb itself: fastp quality trimming at Q25, MiXCR clonotype calling, in-frame beta chains only. Duplicate CDR3 protein sequences are folded into a single record with the most common DNA and genes. Recorded for this sample are some 240,000 distinct CDR3 sequences; about 11% of them occurred a single time. The ten largest clones take up 8% to 10% of the sample. The sequenced sample consisted of memory T cells sorted from blood. What this sample's cell subset or site label stands for: CD45RO+ enriched T cells. The receptor set was obtained from a man aged 45-65 years in good health.

The genes are TRBV28 and TRBJ2-2; D possibly corresponds to TRBD2 (5 bases). V was shortened by 5 bases and J by 7 bases, with 17 bases between the two germline ends. This CDR3 contains 15 residues. Germline V gene sequence: CDR1 MDHEN, CDR2 SYDVKM. The CDR3 loop reads CASSPTGLRGGELFF. Here the CDR3 DNA reads TGTGCCAGCAGTCCGACCGGACTTCGAGGCGGGGAGCTGTTTTTT.

This clonotype has ten or more counts. The chain carries TRBV5-1 and TRBJ2-5, with 8 bases that match TRBD1. CDR3 length: 14 residues. The germline gives CDR1 SGHRS, CDR2 YFSETQ. V dropped 2 bases and J dropped 2; count of bases not matched to a gene: 2. The CDR3 is CASSFGDRQETQYF. CDR3 nucleotide sequence: TGCGCCAGCAGCTTTGGGGACAGGCAAGAGACCCAGTACTTC.

There are many counts of this clonotype. The chain carries TRBV12-3 or TRBV12-4 and TRBJ2-3, with 11 bases fitting TRBD2. V lost 5 bases and J lost 2; bases outside the gene matches: 6. This CDR3 region has 16 residues. The CDR3 is CASSPASGGNTDTQYF. In nucleotides, the CDR3 is TGTGCCAGCAGTCCAGCTAGCGGGGGGAACACAGATACGCAGTATTTT.

This clonotype has only a few counts. V is TRBV20-1 and J is TRBJ1-1; 8 nucleotides match TRBD1. The CDR3 has 13 residues. Losses at the gene ends were 6 bases for V and 2 bases for J; bases not matched to a gene: 5. From germline, CDR1 is DFQATT and CDR2 SNEGSKA (reference sequence). For the CDR3, the DNA is TGCAGTGCCGCAGGGGGCGTAAACACTGAAGCTTTCTTT. It encodes CSAAGGVNTEAFF.

In this sample, this clonotype turned up a few times. The chain couples TRBV20-1 to TRBJ1-3, with 8 positions matching TRBD1. Germline trimming cut 3 bases from V and 3 bases from J; bases unmatched to any gene: 4. Germline assignment: CDR1 DFQATT and CDR2 SNEGSKA (reference sequence). The CDR3 runs to 14 residues. The CDR3 DNA reads as TGCAGTGCTAGGGACAGGGTTGGTGGAAACACCATATATTTT. Translation: CSARDRVGGNTIYF.

This clonotype was seen repeatedly, ten times or more. The chain is built from TRBV5-1 and TRBJ1-2, with 7 bases lining up with TRBD1. Trimming at V came to 6 bases and at J to 0 bases, leaving 8 bases not matched to a gene. The CDR3 totals 15 residues. The germline gives CDR1 SGHRS, CDR2 YFSETQ. The CDR3 sequence is CASTLTGDSNYGYTF. The DNA of the CDR3 is TGCGCCAGCACCCTTACAGGGGACTCTAACTATGGCTACACCTTC.

This clonotype was recorded a few times. The chain joins TRBV20-1 to TRBJ2-7, with TRBD2 matching over 11 bases. Trimming took 5 bases from V and 7 from J; bases not matched to a gene: 10. The CDR3 runs 14 residues. Germline V gene lookup returns CDR1 DFQATT and CDR2 SNEGSKA (reference sequence). CDR3 protein: CSAPSGGRAREQYF. For the CDR3, the DNA is TGCAGTGCTCCTAGCGGGGGGCGTGCGAGGGAGCAGTACTTC.

This clonotype was seen ten or more times. This chain connects TRBV5-1 to TRBJ1-1; no firm D call. Germline CDR1 SGHRS, CDR2 YFSETQ. Trimming cost V 0 bases and J 2 bases, with 8 bases left between them. This CDR3 region has 14 residues. CDR3 amino acids: CASSLGPSNTEAFF. CDR3 sequence (DNA): TGCGCCAGCAGCTTGGGACCGAGTAACACTGAAGCTTTCTTT.

This clonotype was counted ten times or more. The chain is built from TRBV4-3 and TRBJ1-2; D is possibly TRBD1 (6 bases). The CDR3 has 15 amino acids. V was cut by 0 bases and J by 4 bases, with 12 bases left in between. Germline CDR1 and CDR2: LGHNA and YSLEER. DNA of the CDR3: TGCGCCAGCAGCCAAGAATCGGACAGCTCCTATGGCTACACCTTC. It is translated as CASSQESDSSYGYTF.

In its sample, this clonotype was seen many times. This chain links TRBV5-1 with TRBJ2-2; D is unclear. Between the trimmed V and J ends, which lost 4 bases and 1 base, there was a span of 5 bases. Per the germline V gene, CDR1 is SGHRS and CDR2 is YFSETQ. The CDR3 has 13 amino acids. CDR3 sequence: CASSHRNTGELFF. For the CDR3, the DNA is TGCGCCAGCAGCCACAGGAACACCGGGGAGCTGTTTTTT.

This clonotype was seen more than once but under ten times. The V call is TRBV6-1, the J call TRBJ1-2; 7 bases line up with TRBD1. With 8 bases clipped from V and 3 bases from J, the junction kept 3 bases outside the gene matches. CDR3 length equals 12 residues. Germline V gene sequence: CDR1 MNHNS, CDR2 SASEGT. CDR3 DNA: TGTGCCAGCCTTAGGGGGCACTATGGCTACACCTTC. Its protein product is CASLRGHYGYTF.

This clonotype was found many times. The chain joins TRBV12-3 or TRBV12-4 to TRBJ2-7; 8 bases match TRBD2. The CDR3 is made up of 17 amino acids. Trimming at V came to 1 base and at J to 4 bases, leaving 12 bases not matched to a gene. This CDR3 reads CASSLEEFAGGHYEQYF. As DNA, the CDR3 is TGTGCCAGCAGTTTAGAAGAATTTGCGGGGGGCCATTACGAGCAGTACTTC.

The table lists this clonotype with a few counts. The chain combines TRBV5-4 with TRBJ2-5, with 8 bases identical to TRBD2. CDR3 length: 15 residues. The germline CDR1 and CDR2 sequences are SGHNT and YYREEE (reference sequence). Germline trimming cut 4 bases from V and 0 bases from J; bases unmatched to any gene: 5. This CDR3 is CASSGVAGNQETQYF. The DNA of the CDR3 is TGTGCCAGCAGCGGAGTAGCGGGGAACCAAGAGACCCAGTACTTC.

This clonotype was detected many times. V usage is TRBV5-6 and J usage is TRBJ1-1; D is possibly TRBD1 (6 bases). CDR1 SGHDT and CDR2 YYEEEE come from the germline V gene. V lost 4 bases to trimming and J lost 1 base, with 11 bases between them. This CDR3 has 14 residues. The CDR3 region is CASSQGTTNTEAFF. CDR3 bases: TGTGCCAGCAGCCAAGGGACAACGAACACTGAAGCTTTCTTT.

This clonotype was counted ten times or more. This chain uses TRBV9 with TRBJ2-1; 12 bases match TRBD2. This CDR3 spans 17 amino acids. The junction had 11 bases not matched to a gene; V was cut back by 3 bases and J by 7 bases. CDR1 and CDR2 from the germline V gene are SGDLS and YYNGEE. The CDR3 DNA follows: TGTGCCAGCAGCGACCCAACTAGCGGGAGGCCGGGGAATGAGCAGTTCTTC. Translating gives CASSDPTSGRPGNEQFF.

There are a few counts of this clonotype. V and J are TRBV6-1 and TRBJ2-1, with 8 bases matching TRBD1. The J segment lost 0 bases and the V segment lost 7 bases, leaving 2 bases of the junction unmatched. The CDR3 length is 14 residues. Germline V lookup: CDR1 MNHNS, CDR2 SASEGT. The CDR3 DNA is TGTGCCAGCAAAGACAGGGGCTCCTACAATGAGCAGTTCTTC. This encodes CASKDRGSYNEQFF.

This clonotype has just a few counts. The CDR3 DNA reads TGTGCCAGCAGTCCCCCCGGGCGCGGCTATGGCTACACCTTC. Residues: CASSPPGRGYGYTF. The chain links TRBV5-4 to TRBJ1-2; D uncertain. The CDR3 totals 14 residues. With 5 bases removed from V and 4 bases from J, the gap between germline ends came to 15 bases. Per the germline V gene, CDR1 is SGHNT and CDR2 is YYREEE (reference sequence).

The table lists this clonotype with a few counts. J is TRBJ2-1 and V is TRBV12-3 or TRBV12-4; D is uncertain. The CDR3 runs 13 residues. Deletions cut 5 bases from V and 9 bases from J, with 14 bases between. The CDR3 nucleotides read TGTGCCAGCAGTCCGAGACGGAACGGTGAGCAGTTCTTC. It yields the protein CASSPRRNGEQFF.

The rearrangement joins TRBV20-1 to TRBJ2-1, with TRBD2 identical over 7 bases. The V segment lost 0 bases and the J segment 9 bases; nucleotides outside the gene matches: 11. The germline V gene has CDR1 DFQATT and CDR2 SNEGSKA (reference sequence). The length of the CDR3 is 15 residues. CDR3 protein: CSARDIVGLSGEQFF. CDR3 bases: TGCAGTGCTAGAGATATAGTGGGACTAAGCGGTGAGCAGTTCTTC.

This clonotype was seen at least ten times. This chain joins TRBV4-3 and TRBJ2-1; 8 bases match TRBD1. This CDR3 has 16 residues. The J segment lost 7 bases and the V segment lost 3 bases, leaving 11 bases of the junction unmatched. Germline values: CDR1 LGHNA, CDR2 YSLEER. This chain's CDR3 is CASSHADRVVSNEQFF. The CDR3 DNA is TGCGCCAGCAGCCACGCGGACAGGGTGGTTTCAAATGAGCAGTTCTTC.

The table lists this clonotype with many counts. CDR3 region: CSVLQWDAKRRTEAFF. The DNA for the CDR3 is TGCAGCGTACTACAATGGGACGCAAAAAGGCGTACTGAAGCTTTCTTT. The chain carries TRBV29-1 and TRBJ1-1, with D possibly being TRBD1 (5 bases). CDR1 and CDR2 from the germline V gene are SQVTM and ANQGSEA. The CDR3 is made up of 16 amino acids. The V end lost 6 bases, the J end lost 5 bases, and 25 bases lay between the germline ends.

This clonotype was detected only a few times. The chain combines TRBV6-2 or TRBV6-3 with TRBJ2-1, with 9 bases identical to TRBD2. V dropped 6 bases and J dropped 9; count of bases not matched to a gene: 9. CDR1 MNHEY and CDR2 SVGEGT come from the germline V gene. The length of the CDR3 is 14 residues. CDR3 protein: CASSLGLASTEQFF. Written as DNA, the CDR3 is TGTGCCAGCAGCTTGGGACTAGCTAGCACTGAGCAGTTCTTC.

In its sample, this clonotype was seen many times. The chain recombines TRBV20-1 with TRBJ2-1; possibly TRBD2 for D (6 bases). Germline V gene data show CDR1 as DFQATT and CDR2 as SNEGSKA (reference sequence). The CDR3 spans 13 residues. Trimming took off 6 bases at V and 3 bases at J, with 12 bases between the two ends. Here the CDR3 DNA reads TGCAGTGCGGCTCGGGAGTACTACAATGAGCAGTTCTTC. Its protein product is CSAAREYYNEQFF.

In this sample, this clonotype turned up a few times. The J gene is TRBJ1-1, the V gene TRBV11-2; D ambiguous. V was pared by 5 bases and J by 6 bases, with 13 bases between. CDR1 is SGHAT, CDR2 FQNNGV, per germline. The CDR3 extends over 13 amino acids. CDR3 nucleotide sequence: TGTGCCAGCAGCCAGGACGGACGGTCTGAAGCTTTCTTT. Translated, it gives CASSQDGRSEAFF.

The V call is TRBV4-1, the J call TRBJ2-3, with 11 bases that match TRBD2. V lost 1 base, J lost 1 base, and 10 bases stayed unmatched. The CDR3 sequence is 19 residues long. Germline CDR1 and CDR2: MGHRA and YSYEKL. The DNA for the CDR3 is TGCGCCAGCAGCCAAGTATACCCTGCGACTAGCGGGGGCACAGATACGCAGTATTTT. It translates to CASSQVYPATSGGTDTQYF.

This rearrangement joins TRBV7-2 to TRBJ2-7; a possible D gene is TRBD2 (7 bases). The germline V gene has CDR1 SGHTA and CDR2 FQGNSA. The ends were cut back, 5 bases at V and 6 bases at J, with 17 bases in the middle. The CDR3 has 14 residues. The chain's CDR3 is CASSRRNREGEQYF. CDR3 DNA sequence: TGTGCCAGCAGCCGAAGAAACAGGGAGGGCGAGCAGTACTTC.

This chain links TRBV28 with TRBJ2-1, with D tentatively TRBD2 (6 bases). CDR3 length: 13 amino acids. In germline, CDR1 is MDHEN, CDR2 SYDVKM. Trimming removed 7 bases at V and 6 bases at J, with 13 bases between. CDR3 loop: CASIGGPGNEQFF. Here the CDR3 DNA reads TGTGCCAGCATAGGAGGGCCTGGCAATGAGCAGTTCTTC.

This rearrangement joins TRBV18 to TRBJ1-6; no clear D gene. V shed 2 bases and J shed 6 bases, with 8 bases lying between them. This CDR3 comprises 14 residues. The germline V gene has CDR1 KGHSH and CDR2 LQKENI. Written as DNA, the CDR3 is TGTGCCAGCTCACCAGACGCCCGTAATTCACCCCTCCACTTT. It specifies CASSPDARNSPLHF.

This clonotype has only a few counts. The chain is built from TRBV4-2 and TRBJ2-3; 9 positions match TRBD2. The CDR3 totals 16 residues. J was trimmed by 0 bases and V by 1 base; bases with no gene match: 2. Germline V gene sequence: CDR1 LGHNA, CDR2 YNFKEQ. The CDR3 spells CASSQGLAASTDTQYF. CDR3 DNA: TGTGCCAGCAGCCAAGGACTAGCGGCTAGCACAGATACGCAGTATTTT.